This entry describes one T cell receptor beta chain. What antigen it recognizes has not been identified. Base quality data are lacking; no much larger clone is found one base away. The sample originates from a study of T cell repertoires in cytomegalovirus infection (dated by TCRdb to between 2018 and 2021). Regarding the research as a whole: Because public TCR beta signatures pointed to carriage of CMV infection together with the matching HLA type, the HLA type of each donor mattered for the analysis. Overall results and qualifications from the work: The ex vivo response was dominated by HLA-C-restricted CMV-specific TCR beta clonotypes, and the single most frequent clonotype in two of eight donors was supplied by these HLA-C-restricted clonotypes. In both this cohort and an independent cohort of approximately 350 donors, the cumulative frequency of public TCR beta family members distinguished carriers of CMV infection plus the relevant HLA type.

The run used an Illumina HiSeq 1500. TCRdb reprocessing: public reads trimmed at Q25 with fastp, clones called with MiXCR, in-frame beta chains kept. Every CDR3 protein is listed once, alongside the most common genes and DNA of its rows. The sample table lists 200,000 to 300,000 distinct CDR3 sequences, around 6.6% of them with a count of one. The top ten hold around 6.5% of the sample. From the cysteine through the phenylalanine, the CDR3 covers 16 amino acids. The read is trimmed to its CDR3 DNA, 48 bases read in frame from base 1. From the germline V gene, CDR1 is MDHEN and CDR2 is SYDVKM. For this chain, trimming is 3 bases at the V end and 0 bases at the J end, and the number of junction bases without a gene match is 4.

The TCR sequence derives from a human donor in good health (CMV status not recorded). Some clones in this sample may be carry-over from other donors' samples. The sequencing input was PBMCs. Here the chain combines TRBV28 and TRBJ2-2; the central 7 bases match TRBD1. At the DNA level, the sequence is TGTGCCAGCAGTTTTACAGGGGCAGCGAACACCGGGGAGCTGTTTTTT. This is translated as CASSFTGAANTGELFF.